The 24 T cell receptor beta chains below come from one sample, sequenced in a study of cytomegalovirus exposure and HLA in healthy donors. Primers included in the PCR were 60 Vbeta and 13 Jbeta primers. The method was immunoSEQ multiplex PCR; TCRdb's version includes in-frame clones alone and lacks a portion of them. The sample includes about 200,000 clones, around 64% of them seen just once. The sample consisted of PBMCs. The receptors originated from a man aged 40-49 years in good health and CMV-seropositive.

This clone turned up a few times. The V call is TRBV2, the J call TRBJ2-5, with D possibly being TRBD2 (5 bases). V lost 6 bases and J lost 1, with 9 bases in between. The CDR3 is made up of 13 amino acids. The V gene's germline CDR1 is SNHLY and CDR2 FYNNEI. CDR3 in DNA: TGTGCCAGCAGAAACGGGATCCAAGAGACCCAGTACTTC. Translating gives CASRNGIQETQYF.

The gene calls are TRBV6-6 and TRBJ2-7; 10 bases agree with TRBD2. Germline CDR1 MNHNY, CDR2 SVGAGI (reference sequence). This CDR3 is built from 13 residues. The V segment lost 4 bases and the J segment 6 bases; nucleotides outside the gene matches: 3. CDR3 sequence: CASSSAGGREQYF. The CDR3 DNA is TGTGCCAGCAGTTCAGCGGGGGGGCGCGAGCAGTACTTC.

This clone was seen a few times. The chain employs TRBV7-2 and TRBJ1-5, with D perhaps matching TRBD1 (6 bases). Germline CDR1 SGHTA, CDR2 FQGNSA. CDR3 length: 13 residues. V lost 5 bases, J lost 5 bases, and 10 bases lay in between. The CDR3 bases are TGTGCCAGCAGCGTATACAGGGATCAGCCCCAGCATTTT. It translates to CASSVYRDQPQHF.

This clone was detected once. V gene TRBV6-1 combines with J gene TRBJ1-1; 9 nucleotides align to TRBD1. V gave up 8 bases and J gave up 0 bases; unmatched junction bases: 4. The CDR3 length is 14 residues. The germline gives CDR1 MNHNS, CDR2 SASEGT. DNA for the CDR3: TGTGCCAGCTGGGGACAGGGTTTGAACACTGAAGCTTTCTTT. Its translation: CASWGQGLNTEAFF.

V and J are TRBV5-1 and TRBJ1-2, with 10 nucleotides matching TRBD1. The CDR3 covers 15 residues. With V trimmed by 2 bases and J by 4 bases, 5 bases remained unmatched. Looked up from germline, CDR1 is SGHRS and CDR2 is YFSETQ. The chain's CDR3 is CASSFGGDRGYGYTF. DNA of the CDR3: TGCGCCAGCAGCTTCGGCGGGGACAGGGGCTATGGCTACACCTTC.

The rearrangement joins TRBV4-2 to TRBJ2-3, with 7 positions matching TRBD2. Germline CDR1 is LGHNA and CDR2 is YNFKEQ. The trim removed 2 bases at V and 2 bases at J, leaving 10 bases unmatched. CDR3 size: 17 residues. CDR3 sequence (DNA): TGTGCCAGCAGCCAAAGGCCAGCAGGGACTATCACAGATACGCAGTATTTT. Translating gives CASSQRPAGTITDTQYF.

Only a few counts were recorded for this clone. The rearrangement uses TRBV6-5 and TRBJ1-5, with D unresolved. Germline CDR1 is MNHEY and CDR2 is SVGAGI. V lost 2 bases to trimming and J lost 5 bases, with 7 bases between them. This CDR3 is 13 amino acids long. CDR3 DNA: TGTGCCAGCAGTTACGGGAGATATCAGCCCCAGCATTTT. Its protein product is CASSYGRYQPQHF.

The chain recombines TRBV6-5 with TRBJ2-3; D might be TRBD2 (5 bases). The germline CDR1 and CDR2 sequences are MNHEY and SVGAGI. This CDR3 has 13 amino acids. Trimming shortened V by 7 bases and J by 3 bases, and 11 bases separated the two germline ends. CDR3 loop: CASTYPGTDTQYF. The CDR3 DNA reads TGTGCCAGCACGTATCCGGGAACAGATACGCAGTATTTT.

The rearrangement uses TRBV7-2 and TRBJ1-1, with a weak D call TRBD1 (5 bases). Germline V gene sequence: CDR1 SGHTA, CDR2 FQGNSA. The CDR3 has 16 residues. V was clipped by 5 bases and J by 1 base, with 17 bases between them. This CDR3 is CASSPTYRDWNTEAFF. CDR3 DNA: TGTGCCAGCAGCCCAACGTATCGGGACTGGAACACTGAAGCTTTCTTT.

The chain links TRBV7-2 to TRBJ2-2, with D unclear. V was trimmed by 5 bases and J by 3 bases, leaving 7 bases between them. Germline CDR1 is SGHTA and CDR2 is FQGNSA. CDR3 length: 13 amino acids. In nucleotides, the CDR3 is TGTGCCAGCAGCGCCCAGGACACCGGGGAGCTGTTTTTT. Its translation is CASSAQDTGELFF. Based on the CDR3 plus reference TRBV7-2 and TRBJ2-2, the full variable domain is GAGVSQSPSNKVTEKGKDVELRCDPISGHTALYWYRQSLGQGLEFLIYFQGNSAPDKSGLPSDRFSAERTGGSVSTLTIQRTQQEDSAVYLCASSAQDTGELFFGEGSRLTVL.

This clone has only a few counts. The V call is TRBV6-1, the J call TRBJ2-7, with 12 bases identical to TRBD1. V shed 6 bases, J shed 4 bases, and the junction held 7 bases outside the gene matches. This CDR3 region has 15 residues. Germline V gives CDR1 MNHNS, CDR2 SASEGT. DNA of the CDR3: TGTGCCAGCAGCATAGGGACAGGGGGCACATACGAGCAGTACTTC. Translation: CASSIGTGGTYEQYF.

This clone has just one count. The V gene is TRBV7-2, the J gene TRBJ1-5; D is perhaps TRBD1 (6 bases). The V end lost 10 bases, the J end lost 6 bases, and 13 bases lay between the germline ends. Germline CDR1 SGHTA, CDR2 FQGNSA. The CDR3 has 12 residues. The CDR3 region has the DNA TGTGCCACCGCAGGGGCCGGTCAGCCCCAGCATTTT. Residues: CATAGAGQPQHF.

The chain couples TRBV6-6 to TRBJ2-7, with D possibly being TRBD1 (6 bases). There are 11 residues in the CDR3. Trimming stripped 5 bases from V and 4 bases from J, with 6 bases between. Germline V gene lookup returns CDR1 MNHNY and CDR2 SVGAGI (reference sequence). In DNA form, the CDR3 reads TGTGCCAGCAGTAGGGGGTACGAGCAGTACTTC. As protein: CASSRGYEQYF.

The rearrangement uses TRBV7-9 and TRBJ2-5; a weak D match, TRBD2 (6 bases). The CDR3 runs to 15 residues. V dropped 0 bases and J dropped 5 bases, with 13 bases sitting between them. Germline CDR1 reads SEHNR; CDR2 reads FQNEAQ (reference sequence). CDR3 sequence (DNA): TGTGCCAGCAGCTTAGCTGGGGGGAACGGGGAGACCCAGTACTTC. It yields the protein CASSLAGGNGETQYF.

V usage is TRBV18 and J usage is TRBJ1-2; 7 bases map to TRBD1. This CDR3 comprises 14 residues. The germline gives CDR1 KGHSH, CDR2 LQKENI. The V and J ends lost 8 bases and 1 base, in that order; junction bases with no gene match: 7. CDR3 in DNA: TGTGCCAGCCCCGGGGACAGATTTAACTATGGCTACACCTTC. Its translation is CASPGDRFNYGYTF.

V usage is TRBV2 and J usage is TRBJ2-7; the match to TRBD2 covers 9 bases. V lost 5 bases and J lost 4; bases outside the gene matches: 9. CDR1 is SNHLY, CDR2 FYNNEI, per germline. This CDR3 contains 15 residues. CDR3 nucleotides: TGTGCCAGCAGTCAACCGGGACTAGCAAAGTACGAGCAGTACTTC. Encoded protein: CASSQPGLAKYEQYF.

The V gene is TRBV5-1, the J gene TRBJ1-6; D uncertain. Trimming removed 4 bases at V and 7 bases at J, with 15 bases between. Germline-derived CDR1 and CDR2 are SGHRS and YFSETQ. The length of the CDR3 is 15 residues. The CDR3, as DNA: TGCGCCAGCAGCACATTCCCCGAACAGAATTCACCCCTCCACTTT. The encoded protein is CASSTFPEQNSPLHF.

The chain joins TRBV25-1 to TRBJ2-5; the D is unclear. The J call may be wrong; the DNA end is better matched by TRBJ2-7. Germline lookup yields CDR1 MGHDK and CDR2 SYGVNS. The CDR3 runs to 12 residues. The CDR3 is CASSGTTYEQYF. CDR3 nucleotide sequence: TGTGCCAGCAGTGGTACTACCTACGAGCAGTACTTC.

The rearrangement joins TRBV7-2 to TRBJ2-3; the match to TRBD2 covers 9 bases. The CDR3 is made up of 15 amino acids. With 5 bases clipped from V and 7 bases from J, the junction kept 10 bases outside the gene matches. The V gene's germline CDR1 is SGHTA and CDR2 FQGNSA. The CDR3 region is CASSPQRGVPYTQYF. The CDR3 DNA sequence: TGTGCCAGCAGCCCGCAGCGGGGGGTTCCTTATACGCAGTATTTT.

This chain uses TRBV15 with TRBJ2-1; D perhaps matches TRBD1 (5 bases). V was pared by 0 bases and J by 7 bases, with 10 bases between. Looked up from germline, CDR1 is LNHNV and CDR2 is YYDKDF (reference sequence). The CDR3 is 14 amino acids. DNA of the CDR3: TGTGCCACCAGCAGAGATTTAGGGGCGAATGAGCAGTTCTTC. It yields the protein CATSRDLGANEQFF.

Here the CDR3 reads CASSSSGPRLDQPQHF. In DNA, the CDR3 is TGTGCCAGCAGTTCGAGCGGGCCAAGGTTGGATCAGCCCCAGCATTTT. The chain employs TRBV27 and TRBJ1-5; D gene uncertain. This CDR3 has 16 amino acids. Germline CDR1 is MNHEY and CDR2 is SMNVEV (reference sequence). Trimming removed 4 bases from V and 5 bases from J, with 18 bases in between.

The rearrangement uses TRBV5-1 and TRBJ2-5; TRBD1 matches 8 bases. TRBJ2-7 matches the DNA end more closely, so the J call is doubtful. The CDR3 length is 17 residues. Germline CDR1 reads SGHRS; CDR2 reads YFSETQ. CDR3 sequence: CASSLAYETGDLYEQYF. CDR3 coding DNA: TGCGCCAGCAGCTTGGCCTATGAGACAGGGGACTTGTACGAGCAGTACTTC.

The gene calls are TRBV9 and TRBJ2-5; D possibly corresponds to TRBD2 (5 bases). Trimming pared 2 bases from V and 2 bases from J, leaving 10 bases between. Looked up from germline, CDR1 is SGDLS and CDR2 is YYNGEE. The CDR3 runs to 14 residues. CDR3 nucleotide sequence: TGTGCCAGCAGCGTCATGGGAGCTCAAGAGACCCAGTACTTC. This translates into CASSVMGAQETQYF.

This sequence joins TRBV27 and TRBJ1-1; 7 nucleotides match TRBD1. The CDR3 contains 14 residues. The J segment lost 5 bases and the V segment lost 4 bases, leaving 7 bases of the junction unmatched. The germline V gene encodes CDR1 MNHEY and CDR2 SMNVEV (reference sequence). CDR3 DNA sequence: TGTGCCAGCAGTTATGCGACAGGGTGGACTGAAGCTTTCTTT. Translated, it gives CASSYATGWTEAFF.